This T cell receptor (beta chain) was found in a study of shared clonotypes between healthy human individuals. CD8 cells regarded as naive lacked CD45RO, were positively chosen for CCR7, and omitted terminally differentiated effector memory CD45RA+ cells. The donors, all of them Caucasian adults, lived in Nashville, Tennessee. The CDR3 consists of 17 residues. Germline CDR1 SGDLS, CDR2 YYNGEE. The V segment lost 4 bases and the J segment 1 base; nucleotides outside the gene matches: 13. The data were produced by immunoSEQ multiplex PCR, yet TCRdb's version contains in-frame clones alone and is incomplete. The table lists about 2.2 million clones, about 93% of them singletons.

This chain links TRBV9 with TRBJ2-7; TRBD2 aligns across 8 bases. The TCR was taken from a man aged 18 to 29 in good health. Some clones in this sample may be carry-over from other donors' samples. Material: naive CD8+ T cells from PBMCs. The CDR3 DNA follows: TGTGCCAGCAGCCCGTTCCCTAGCGGGTTGAGATCCTACGAGCAGTACTTC. Translation gives CASSPFPSGLRSYEQYF.